The sequence of this T cell receptor (beta chain) was determined in a study of vaccination and CD4 T cells after COVID-19. Study summary: Each participant was administered two doses of a vaccine, which was either BNT162b2 or mRNA-1273.

The Oncomine TCR Beta short-read assay was applied to DNA of cultured CD4+ T cells. One entry per CDR3 protein results from TCRdb running MiXCR on the PCR reads. The sample yields around 10,000 distinct CDR3 sequences, around two thirds seen once. The CDR3 is 14 amino acids. Unmatched junction bases numbered 8, after V lost 8 bases and J lost 2 bases. As to this clonotype: The antigen is undetermined.

Treatment meaning: approximately 9-day PBMC culture with coronavirus spike peptide pools or control peptides (ViraFEST assay). ViraFEST sequenced TCRs after peptide-pool expansion of antigen-specific T cells. The sequenced sample consisted of CD4+ T cells from blood, cultured in vitro. The chain has TRBV12-3 or TRBV12-4 and TRBJ1-2, with 7 bases fitting TRBD1. The clonotype comes from a human donor who had recovered from COVID-19. This chain's CDR3 is CASAFETGNYGYTF. The CDR3 DNA is TGTGCCAGCGCTTTTGAGACAGGGAACTATGGCTACACCTTC.